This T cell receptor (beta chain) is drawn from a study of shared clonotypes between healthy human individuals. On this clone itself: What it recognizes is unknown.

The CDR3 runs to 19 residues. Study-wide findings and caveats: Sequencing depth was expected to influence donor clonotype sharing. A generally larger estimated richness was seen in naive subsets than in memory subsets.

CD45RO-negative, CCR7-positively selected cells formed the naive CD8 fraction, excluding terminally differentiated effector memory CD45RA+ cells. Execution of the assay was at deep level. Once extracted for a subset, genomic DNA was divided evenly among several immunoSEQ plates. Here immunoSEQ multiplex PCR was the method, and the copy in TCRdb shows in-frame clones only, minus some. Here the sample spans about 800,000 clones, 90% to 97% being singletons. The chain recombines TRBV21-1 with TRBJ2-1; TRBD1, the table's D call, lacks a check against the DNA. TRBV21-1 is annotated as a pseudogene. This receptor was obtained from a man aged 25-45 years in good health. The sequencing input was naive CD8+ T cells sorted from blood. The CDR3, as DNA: TGTGCCAGCAGCGGGAGACAGGGGGCTAGGAGACTAGCAAGGAATGAGCAGTTCTTC. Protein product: CASSGRQGARRLARNEQFF.